The 15 T cell receptor beta chains below were found in one sample sequenced in a study of blood T cell repertoires in COVID-19. Repertoires were generated with immunoSEQ multiplex PCR, while TCRdb's copy carries only in-frame clones and drops some. The sample holds about 120,000 clones, 85% seen once. Sequenced: peripheral blood. The origin of the receptors is a man between 60 and 75 years old with acute or convalescent COVID-19.

This chain joins TRBV7-2 and TRBJ1-2; TRBD1 matches 8 bases. The CDR3 loop spans 13 amino acids. Germline V CDR1 and CDR2: SGHTA, FQGNSA. V gave up 5 bases and J gave up 3 bases; unmatched junction bases: 2. The CDR3 loop reads CASSPGQDYGYTF. The CDR3, as DNA: TGTGCCAGCAGCCCGGGACAGGACTATGGCTACACCTTC. The full variable domain, with the rest looked up from reference TRBV7-2 and TRBJ1-2, is GAGVSQSPSNKVTEKGKDVELRCDPISGHTALYWYRQSLGQGLEFLIYFQGNSAPDKSGLPSDRFSAERTGGSVSTLTIQRTQQEDSAVYLCASSPGQDYGYTFGSGTRLTVV.

The chain carries TRBV9 and TRBJ2-1; a possible D gene is TRBD2 (5 bases). CDR3 length: 16 residues. Per the germline V gene, CDR1 is SGDLS and CDR2 is YYNGEE. V gave up 0 bases and J gave up 0 bases, with 10 bases separating them. The CDR3 nucleotides are TGTGCCAGCAGCGTAGGTACGGGAAGCTCCTACAATGAGCAGTTCTTC. Translation gives CASSVGTGSSYNEQFF. The whole variable domain, filled in from reference TRBV9 and TRBJ2-1, reads DSGVTQTPKHLITATGQRVTLRCSPRSGDLSVYWYQQSLDQGLQFLIQYYNGEERAKGNILERFSAQQFPDLHSELNLSSLELGDSALYFCASSVGTGSSYNEQFFGPGTRLTVL.

The genes are TRBV11-3 and TRBJ2-1, with 13 bases fitting TRBD2. The length of the CDR3 is 15 residues. The germline CDR1 and CDR2 sequences are SGHNT and YENEEA. Unmatched junction bases numbered 5, after V lost 5 bases and J lost 7 bases. The CDR3 DNA sequence: TGTGCCAGCAGCCGGACTAGCGGGAGCTGGAATGAGCAGTTCTTC. Translated, it gives CASSRTSGSWNEQFF.

The chain recombines TRBV30 with TRBJ2-1, with 14 bases matching TRBD2. The germline V gene encodes CDR1 GTSNPN and CDR2 SVGIG (reference sequence). Germline trimming cut 8 bases from V and 0 bases from J; bases unmatched to any gene: 6. The CDR3 totals 16 residues. The CDR3 loop reads CAMGLAGAGSYNEQFF. CDR3 coding DNA: TGTGCCATGGGACTAGCGGGAGCTGGCTCCTACAATGAGCAGTTCTTC. Full variable domain (outside the CDR3, taken from reference TRBV30 and TRBJ2-1): SQTIHQWPATLVQPVGSPLSLECTVEGTSNPNLYWYRQAAGRGLQLLFYSVGIGQISSEVPQNLSASRPQDRQFILSSKKLLLSDSGFYLCAMGLAGAGSYNEQFFGPGTRLTVL.

J is TRBJ2-1 and V is TRBV12-3 or TRBV12-4; a weak D match, TRBD1 (6 bases). The CDR3 consists of 13 residues. The germline V and J ends were trimmed by 6 bases and 6 bases, with 12 bases remaining between them. CDR3 DNA sequence: TGTGCCAGCAGCGGACAGACTTTCAATGAGCAGTTCTTC. Its protein is CASSGQTFNEQFF.

The CDR3 DNA reads TGCGCCAGCAGTCCAGGACAGGACAATGAGCAGTTCTTC. Protein sequence: CASSPGQDNEQFF. V and J are TRBV10-1 and TRBJ2-1, with 7 positions matching TRBD1. The CDR3 runs to 13 residues. Trimming at V came to 5 bases and at J to 5 bases, leaving 3 bases not matched to a gene. Germline V gene lookup returns CDR1 WNHNN and CDR2 SYGVQD (reference sequence).

This chain links TRBV13 with TRBJ2-7, with TRBD2 identical over 10 bases. Germline CDR1 reads PRHDT; CDR2 reads FYEKMQ (reference sequence). Germline trimming cut 6 bases from V and 3 bases from J; bases unmatched to any gene: 14. The CDR3 has 17 amino acids. CDR3 sequence reads: CASSSAPTSGLNYEQYF. In DNA, the CDR3 is TGTGCCAGCAGTTCTGCACCGACTAGCGGGCTCAACTACGAGCAGTACTTC.

Concerning this clone: A read error may account for a junction end that differs from germline. V is TRBV28 and J is TRBJ1-5, with 7 bases identical to TRBD1. CDR3 size: 12 residues. Looked up from germline, CDR1 is MDHEN and CDR2 is SYDVKM. The CDR3 reads CAGRTGGQPQHF. For the CDR3, the DNA is TGTGCCGGCAGGACAGGCGGTCAGCCCCAGCATTTT.

The J gene is TRBJ2-2, the V gene TRBV13, with D possibly matching TRBD2 (7 bases). Germline V gives CDR1 PRHDT, CDR2 FYEKMQ (reference sequence). The CDR3 has 13 residues. V lost 5 bases to trimming and J lost 6 bases, with 10 bases between them. The CDR3 bases are TGTGCCAGCAGCCTCGGGGGGCCCGGGGAGCTGTTTTTT. It yields the protein CASSLGGPGELFF. Full variable domain (rest looked up from reference TRBV13 and TRBJ2-2): AAGVIQSPRHLIKEKRETATLKCYPIPRHDTVYWYQQGPGQDPQFLISFYEKMQSDKGSIPDRFSAQQFSDYHSELNMSSLELGDSALYFCASSLGGPGELFFGEGSRLTVL.

The chain is built from TRBV9 and TRBJ1-4; the D gene is possibly TRBD1 (5 bases). Between the trimmed V and J ends, which lost 4 bases and 7 bases, there was a span of 14 bases. The CDR3 runs 14 residues. Germline lookup yields CDR1 SGDLS and CDR2 YYNGEE. The CDR3 reads CASSPGAGGEKLFF. The CDR3 nucleotides are TGTGCCAGCAGCCCTGGGGCGGGAGGTGAAAAACTGTTTTTT.

The chain joins TRBV5-3 to TRBJ2-1; TRBD2 aligns across 15 bases. TRBV5-3 is an ORF for which the function is uncertain. V lost 5 bases, J lost 9 bases, and 6 bases stayed unmatched. The CDR3 covers 15 residues. The CDR3 DNA follows: TGTGCCAGAAGGGCTGGACTAGCGGGAGGGGGTGAGCAGTTCTTC. Protein sequence: CARRAGLAGGGEQFF.

This chain connects TRBV28 to TRBJ1-6; 7 nucleotides align to TRBD1. Trimming cost V 5 bases and J 0 bases; bases outside gene matches: 1. From germline, CDR1 is MDHEN and CDR2 SYDVKM. The CDR3 is 15 amino acids. This CDR3 reads CASSRDSSYNSPLHF. The DNA of the CDR3 is TGTGCCAGCAGTCGGGACAGCTCCTATAATTCACCCCTCCACTTT.

This rearrangement joins TRBV10-3 to TRBJ1-2; D remains unclear. Trimming pared 4 bases from V and 1 base from J, leaving 4 bases between. The CDR3 consists of 12 residues. Germline V gene lookup returns CDR1 ENHRY and CDR2 SYGVKD. Here the CDR3 reads CAISVDNYGYTF. CDR3 nucleotide sequence: TGTGCCATCAGTGTAGATAACTATGGCTACACCTTC.

V and J are TRBV5-6 and TRBJ2-7; weak D call: TRBD2 (6 bases). The V and J ends lost 4 bases and 2 bases respectively, with 13 bases between them. The CDR3 runs 14 residues. Per germline, CDR1 SGHDT and CDR2 YYEEEE. The CDR3 DNA reads as TGTGCCAGCAGCCCATATGGGGAGGCCTACGAGCAGTACTTC. Translating it yields CASSPYGEAYEQYF. Combining the CDR3 with reference TRBV5-6 and TRBJ2-7 gives the whole variable domain DAGVTQSPTHLIKTRGQQVTLRCSPKSGHDTVSWYQQALGQGPQFIFQYYEEEERQRGNFPDRFSGHQFPNYSSELNVNALLLGDSALYLCASSPYGEAYEQYFGPGTRLTVT.

The rearrangement joins TRBV7-2 to TRBJ2-6; 7 positions agree with TRBD1. CDR3 length: 18 residues. The germline gives CDR1 SGHTA, CDR2 FQGNSA. With 0 bases clipped from V and 3 bases from J, the junction kept 8 bases outside the gene matches. CDR3 in DNA: TGTGCCAGCAGCTTAGCTACAGGGGCCCTGGGTGGGGCCAACGTCCTGACTTTC. As protein: CASSLATGALGGANVLTF.